These 14 T cell receptor beta chains originate from one sample sequenced in a study of blood T cells in healthy people across ages. For the second PCR, which ran for 7 to 11 cycles, a sample-barcoded 5' primer and a J-beta primer mix were used. From the 5' RACE reads, TCRdb called clonotypes with MiXCR, one entry per CDR3 protein. The sample contains roughly 560,000 distinct CDR3 sequences, approximately 25% of which appear only once. These data also formed part of another study, on T cells of mothers and their children.

Input material: blood. Receptors were obtained from a boy aged 10-17 years in good health.

There are a few counts of this clonotype. This chain uses TRBV20-1 with TRBJ2-3; 7 bases fit TRBD2. This CDR3 region has 14 residues. CDR1 is DFQATT, CDR2 SNEGSKA, per germline (reference sequence). J gave up 2 bases and V 3 bases, and 5 bases lay outside the gene matches. DNA of the CDR3: TGCAGTGCTAGCCCAGCGGGAAACACAGATACGCAGTATTTT. It yields the protein CSASPAGNTDTQYF.

This clonotype was seen a few times. The chain has TRBV7-8 and TRBJ1-4; D remains ambiguous. V was shortened by 4 bases and J by 3 bases, with 9 bases between the two germline ends. CDR1 SGHVS and CDR2 FQNEAQ come from the germline V gene. CDR3 length: 14 amino acids. CDR3 coding DNA: TGTGCCAGCAGCTCCCGGTGGGCTAATGAAAAACTGTTTTTT. This translates into CASSSRWANEKLFF.

The J gene is TRBJ2-7, the V gene TRBV19, with TRBD1 matching 8 bases. Germline V gene data show CDR1 as LNHDA and CDR2 as SQIVND (reference sequence). V lost 3 bases, J lost 2 bases, and 6 bases stayed unmatched. The CDR3 covers 15 residues. The CDR3 DNA is TGTGCCAGTAGTATGAGGACAGGGAGAGCCTACGAGCAGTACTTC. Translated, it gives CASSMRTGRAYEQYF. The whole variable domain, filled in from reference TRBV19 and TRBJ2-7, reads DGGITQSPKYLFRKEGQNVTLSCEQNLNHDAMYWYRQDPGQGLRLIYYSQIVNDFQKGDIAEGYSVSREKKESFPLTVTSAQKNPTAFYLCASSMRTGRAYEQYFGPGTRLTVT.

This clonotype was seen a handful of times. V gene TRBV5-1 combines with J gene TRBJ2-3, with D tentatively TRBD1 (6 bases). V shed 6 bases and J shed 7 bases, with 21 bases lying between them. Per germline, CDR1 SGHRS and CDR2 YFSETQ. This CDR3 is built from 15 residues. The CDR3 loop is CASKESSGAQYTQYF. The CDR3 region has the DNA TGCGCCAGCAAAGAATCGTCAGGGGCTCAATATACGCAGTATTTT.

This chain joins TRBV20-1 and TRBJ2-5, with a weak D call TRBD2 (5 bases). The CDR3 length is 13 residues. Trimming took 7 bases from V and 5 from J, leaving 17 bases between them. Germline-derived CDR1 and CDR2 are DFQATT and SNEGSKA (reference sequence). This CDR3 is CSVKERSGETQYF. CDR3 DNA: TGCAGTGTAAAAGAGCGGTCTGGGGAGACCCAGTACTTC.

The V and J genes are TRBV29-1 and TRBJ2-3; D possibly matches TRBD1 or TRBD2 (6 bases each). The V and J ends lost 2 bases and 6 bases respectively, with 9 bases between them. Germline CDR1 is SQVTM and CDR2 is ANQGSEA. CDR3 length: 12 amino acids. CDR3: CSVETGRDTQYF. The CDR3 nucleotides are TGCAGCGTTGAAACAGGGAGGGATACGCAGTATTTT.

The chain joins TRBV2 to TRBJ2-5, with 12 nucleotides matching TRBD2. This CDR3 is built from 15 residues. CDR1 is SNHLY and CDR2 is FYNNEI in the germline V gene. Trimming took 5 bases from V and 3 from J; bases not matched to a gene: 4. The CDR3 nucleotides are TGTGCCAGCAGTTATAGACTAGCGGGAGAAGAGACCCAGTACTTC. Translation gives CASSYRLAGEETQYF.

Of note for this clonotype: The germline gene is not matched at one end of the junction; a read error may be the cause. The chain recombines TRBV28 with TRBJ1-2; tentative D call: TRBD1 (5 bases). Germline CDR1 MDHEN, CDR2 SYDVKM. This CDR3 has 13 amino acids. The CDR3 loop is CASNLGTLYGYTF. The DNA of the CDR3 is TGTGCCAGCAATTTAGGGACTTTATATGGCTACACCTTC.

The chain links TRBV20-1 to TRBJ2-1; no clear D. The CDR3 totals 13 residues. V lost 0 bases and J lost 3, with 6 bases in between. Germline assignment: CDR1 DFQATT and CDR2 SNEGSKA (reference sequence). The CDR3 protein is CSARETDYNEQFF. CDR3 nucleotides: TGCAGTGCTAGAGAAACAGACTACAATGAGCAGTTCTTC.

This clonotype was counted a few times. The rearrangement links TRBV7-8 to TRBJ2-3; TRBD2 matches at 10 bases. Per the germline V gene, CDR1 is SGHVS and CDR2 is FQNEAQ. The trim removed 1 base at V and 6 bases at J, leaving 13 bases unmatched. CDR3 size: 18 residues. Written as DNA, the CDR3 is TGTGCCAGCAGCTTAGGTGTAGCGGGGGGTACGAGGCGGGATACGCAGTATTTT. This sequence encodes CASSLGVAGGTRRDTQYF.

J is TRBJ2-5 and V is TRBV7-9, with a tentative D call TRBD2 (5 bases). The J call is doubtful: the DNA matches TRBJ2-7 better. The CDR3 has 13 amino acids. Germline CDR1 and CDR2: SEHNR and FQNEAQ (reference sequence). CDR3 DNA sequence: TGTGCCAGCAGGGACCGAACCGGGAACGAGCAGTACTTC. This encodes CASRDRTGNEQYF.

The chain couples TRBV30 to TRBJ2-3; D gene uncertain. CDR3 length: 14 residues. CDR1 and CDR2 (germline): GTSNPN, SVGIG (reference sequence). Trimming took off 2 bases at V and 0 bases at J, with 9 bases between the two ends. The CDR3 loop reads CAWSLGISTDTQYF. The CDR3 nucleotides are TGTGCCTGGAGTTTAGGGATAAGCACAGATACGCAGTATTTT.

The CDR3 region has the DNA TGCAGCGTGAGGGAGACAGGGGACGAGCAGTACTTC. Encoded protein: CSVRETGDEQYF. The chain is built from TRBV29-1 and TRBJ2-7; 8 bases match TRBD1. Germline lookup yields CDR1 SQVTM and CDR2 ANQGSEA. The CDR3 has 12 amino acids. The trim removed 6 bases at V and 5 bases at J, leaving 6 bases unmatched.

V gene TRBV5-1 combines with J gene TRBJ1-6; D gene ambiguous. The length of the CDR3 is 17 residues. Germline V lookup: CDR1 SGHRS, CDR2 YFSETQ. V lost 0 bases and J lost 9, with 19 bases in between. CDR3 loop: CASSLDGVYILGSPLHF. The DNA of the CDR3 is TGCGCCAGCAGCTTGGACGGAGTTTATATATTGGGTTCACCCCTCCACTTT.